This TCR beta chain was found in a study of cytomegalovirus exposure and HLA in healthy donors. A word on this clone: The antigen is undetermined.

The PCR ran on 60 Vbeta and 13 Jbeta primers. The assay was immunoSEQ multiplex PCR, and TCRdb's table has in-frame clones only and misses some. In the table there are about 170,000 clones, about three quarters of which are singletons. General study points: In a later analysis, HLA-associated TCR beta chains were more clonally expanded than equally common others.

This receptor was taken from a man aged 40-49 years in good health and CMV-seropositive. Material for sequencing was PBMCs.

CDR3 in DNA: TGCGCCAGCAGCTTGTTTTCTGCTAGCGGAGAGACCCAGTACTTC. Translation gives CASSLFSASGETQYF. The chain combines TRBV5-1 with TRBJ2-5; 7 bases fit TRBD2. Germline V lookup: CDR1 SGHRS, CDR2 YFSETQ. CDR3 length equals 15 residues. Trimming at V came to 1 base and at J to 4 bases, leaving 7 bases not matched to a gene.